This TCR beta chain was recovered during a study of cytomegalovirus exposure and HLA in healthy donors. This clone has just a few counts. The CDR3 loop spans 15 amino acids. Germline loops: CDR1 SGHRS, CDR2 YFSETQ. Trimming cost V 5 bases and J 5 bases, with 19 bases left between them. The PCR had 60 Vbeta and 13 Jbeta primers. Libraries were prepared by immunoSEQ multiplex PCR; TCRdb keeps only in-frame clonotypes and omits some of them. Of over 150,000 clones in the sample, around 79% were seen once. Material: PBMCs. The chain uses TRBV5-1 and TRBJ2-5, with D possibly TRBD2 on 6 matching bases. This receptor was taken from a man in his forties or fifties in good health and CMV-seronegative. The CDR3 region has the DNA TGCGCCAGCAGGAGAGGCGGGATTAATGACGAGACCCAGTACTTC. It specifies CASRRGGINDETQYF. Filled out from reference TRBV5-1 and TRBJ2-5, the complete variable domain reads KAGVTQTPRYLIKTRGQQVTLSCSPISGHRSVSWYQQTPGQGLQFLFEYFSETQRNKGNFPGRFSGRQFSNSRSEMNVSTLELGDSALYLCASRRGGINDETQYFGPGTRLLVL.